This T cell receptor (beta chain) was documented in a study of shared clonotypes between healthy human individuals. Researchers ran the assay at a deep level. For every subset, genomic DNA was evenly distributed across several immunoSEQ plates. Produced via immunoSEQ multiplex PCR; TCRdb's table is partial and in-frame only. In the table there are some 470,000 clones, 76% of which are singletons. With V trimmed by 2 bases and J by 0 bases, 3 bases remained unmatched. The CDR3 loop spans 16 amino acids. CDR1 and CDR2 (germline): KGHSH, LQKENI. The receptor was isolated from a woman in her thirties or forties in good health. Some clones in this sample may be carry-over from other donors' samples. V usage is TRBV18 and J usage is TRBJ1-4; 7 nucleotides match TRBD1. Material: PBMCs. CDR3: CASSPAGTATNEKLFF. In nucleotides, the CDR3 is TGTGCCAGCTCACCAGCGGGGACAGCAACTAATGAAAAACTGTTTTTT.